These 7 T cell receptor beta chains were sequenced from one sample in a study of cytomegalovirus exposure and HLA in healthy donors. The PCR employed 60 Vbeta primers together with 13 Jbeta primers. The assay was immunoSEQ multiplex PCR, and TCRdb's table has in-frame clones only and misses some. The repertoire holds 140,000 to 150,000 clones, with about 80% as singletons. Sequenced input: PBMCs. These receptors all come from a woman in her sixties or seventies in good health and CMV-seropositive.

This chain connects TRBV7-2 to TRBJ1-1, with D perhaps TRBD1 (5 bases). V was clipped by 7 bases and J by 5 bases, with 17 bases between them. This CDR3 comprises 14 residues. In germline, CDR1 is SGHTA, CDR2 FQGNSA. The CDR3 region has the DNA TGTGCCAGCACCCCCCCTTGGGGCAGAACTGAAGCTTTCTTT. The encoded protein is CASTPPWGRTEAFF.

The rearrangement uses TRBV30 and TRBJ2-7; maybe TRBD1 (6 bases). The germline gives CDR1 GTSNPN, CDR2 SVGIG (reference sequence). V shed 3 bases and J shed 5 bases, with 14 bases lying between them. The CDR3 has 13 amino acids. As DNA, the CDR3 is TGTGCCTGGAGCCTCAGGACAGATGACGAGCAGTACTTC. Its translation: CAWSLRTDDEQYF.

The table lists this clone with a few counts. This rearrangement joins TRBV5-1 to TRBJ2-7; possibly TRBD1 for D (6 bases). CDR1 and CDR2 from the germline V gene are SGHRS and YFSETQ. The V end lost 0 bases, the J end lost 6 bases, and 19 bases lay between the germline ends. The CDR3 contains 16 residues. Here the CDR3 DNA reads TGCGCCAGCAGCTTGGACCCCTCTGGGGGCAGCGCCGAGCAGTACTTC. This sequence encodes CASSLDPSGGSAEQYF.

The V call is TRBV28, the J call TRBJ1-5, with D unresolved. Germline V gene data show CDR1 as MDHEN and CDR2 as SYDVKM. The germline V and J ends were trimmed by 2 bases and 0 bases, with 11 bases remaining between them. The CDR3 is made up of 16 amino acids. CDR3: CASSLGISISNQPQHF. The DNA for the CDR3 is TGTGCCAGCAGTTTAGGTATCAGTATTAGCAATCAGCCCCAGCATTTT.

The CDR3 reads CASSSATTSGIAELFF. The CDR3 nucleotides read TGTGCCAGCAGCTCGGCCACCACTAGCGGCATCGCGGAGCTGTTTTTT. V is TRBV5-4 and J is TRBJ2-2, with 8 bases matching TRBD2. CDR1 is SGHNT and CDR2 is YYREEE in the germline V gene (reference sequence). V lost 3 bases, J lost 10 bases, and 14 bases stayed unmatched. This CDR3 region has 16 residues.

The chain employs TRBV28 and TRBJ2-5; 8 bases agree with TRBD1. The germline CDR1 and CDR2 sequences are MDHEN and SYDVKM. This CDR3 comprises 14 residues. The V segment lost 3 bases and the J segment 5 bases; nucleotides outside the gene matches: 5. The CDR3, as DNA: TGTGCCAGCAGTTTGCCAGGGGGCGGGGAGACCCAGTACTTC. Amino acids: CASSLPGGGETQYF.

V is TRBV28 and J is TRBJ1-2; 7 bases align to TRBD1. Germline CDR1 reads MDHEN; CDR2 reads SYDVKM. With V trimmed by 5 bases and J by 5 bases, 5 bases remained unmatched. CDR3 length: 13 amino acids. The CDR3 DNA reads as TGTGCCAGCAGTCGATCGGACAGGTATGGCTACACCTTC. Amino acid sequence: CASSRSDRYGYTF.